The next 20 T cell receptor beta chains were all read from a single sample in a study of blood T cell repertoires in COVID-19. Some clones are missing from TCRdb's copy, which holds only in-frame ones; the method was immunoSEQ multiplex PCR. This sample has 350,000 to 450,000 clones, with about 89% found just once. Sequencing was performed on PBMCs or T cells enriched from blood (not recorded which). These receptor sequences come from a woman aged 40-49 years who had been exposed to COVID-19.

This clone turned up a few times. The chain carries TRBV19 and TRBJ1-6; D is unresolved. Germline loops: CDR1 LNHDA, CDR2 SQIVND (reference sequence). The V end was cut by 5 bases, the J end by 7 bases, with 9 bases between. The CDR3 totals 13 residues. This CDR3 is CASSLQQNSPLHF. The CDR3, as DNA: TGTGCCAGTAGTTTACAGCAGAATTCACCCCTCCACTTT. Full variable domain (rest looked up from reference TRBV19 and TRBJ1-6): DGGITQSPKYLFRKEGQNVTLSCEQNLNHDAMYWYRQDPGQGLRLIYYSQIVNDFQKGDIAEGYSVSREKKESFPLTVTSAQKNPTAFYLCASSLQQNSPLHFGNGTRLTVT.

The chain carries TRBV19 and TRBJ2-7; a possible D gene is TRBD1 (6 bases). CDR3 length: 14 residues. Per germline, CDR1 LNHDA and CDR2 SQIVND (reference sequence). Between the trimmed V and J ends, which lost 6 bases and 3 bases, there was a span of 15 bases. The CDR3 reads CASSRSDSDYEQYF. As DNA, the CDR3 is TGTGCCAGTAGCAGATCGGACAGTGACTACGAGCAGTACTTC.

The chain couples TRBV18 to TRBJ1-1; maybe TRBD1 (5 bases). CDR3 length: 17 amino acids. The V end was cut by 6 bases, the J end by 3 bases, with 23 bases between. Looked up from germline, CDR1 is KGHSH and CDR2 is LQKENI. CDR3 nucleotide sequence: TGTGCCAGCTCGACCCTCTCCCATCCCAGGGAAGACACTGAAGCTTTCTTT. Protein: CASSTLSHPREDTEAFF.

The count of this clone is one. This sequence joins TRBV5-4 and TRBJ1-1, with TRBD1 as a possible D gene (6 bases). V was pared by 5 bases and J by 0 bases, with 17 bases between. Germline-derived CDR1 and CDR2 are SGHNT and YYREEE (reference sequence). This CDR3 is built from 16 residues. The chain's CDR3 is CASRTGPPPMNTEAFF. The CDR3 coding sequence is TGTGCCAGCAGAACAGGGCCCCCTCCAATGAACACTGAAGCTTTCTTT.

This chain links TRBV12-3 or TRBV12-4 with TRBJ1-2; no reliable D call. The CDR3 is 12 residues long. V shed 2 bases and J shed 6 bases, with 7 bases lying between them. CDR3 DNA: TGTGCCAGCAGTTTACGGGTCCATGGCTACACCTTC. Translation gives CASSLRVHGYTF.

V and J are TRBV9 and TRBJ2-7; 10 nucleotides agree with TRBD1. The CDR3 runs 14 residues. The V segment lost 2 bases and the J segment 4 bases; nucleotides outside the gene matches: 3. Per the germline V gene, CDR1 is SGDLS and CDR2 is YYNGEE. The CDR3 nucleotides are TGTGCCAGCAGCGTCCGGGACAGGGGTTACGAGCAGTACTTC. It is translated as CASSVRDRGYEQYF.

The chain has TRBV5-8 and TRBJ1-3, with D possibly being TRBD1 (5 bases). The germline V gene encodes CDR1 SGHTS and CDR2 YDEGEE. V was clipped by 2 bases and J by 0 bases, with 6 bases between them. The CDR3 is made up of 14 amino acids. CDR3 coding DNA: TGTGCCAGCAGCTTAGGGGCCTCTGGAAACACCATATATTTT. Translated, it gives CASSLGASGNTIYF.

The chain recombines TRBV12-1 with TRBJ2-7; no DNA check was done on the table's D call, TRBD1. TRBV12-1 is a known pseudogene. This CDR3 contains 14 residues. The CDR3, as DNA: TGTGCCAGCAGCCCCCACAGGGTGCCCTACGAGCAGTACTTC. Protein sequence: CASSPHRVPYEQYF.

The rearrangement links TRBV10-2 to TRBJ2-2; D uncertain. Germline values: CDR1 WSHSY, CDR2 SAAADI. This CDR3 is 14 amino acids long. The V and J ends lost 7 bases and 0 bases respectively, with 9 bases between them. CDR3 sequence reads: CASNVYTNTGELFF. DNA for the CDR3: TGCGCCAGCAACGTTTACACGAACACCGGGGAGCTGTTTTTT.

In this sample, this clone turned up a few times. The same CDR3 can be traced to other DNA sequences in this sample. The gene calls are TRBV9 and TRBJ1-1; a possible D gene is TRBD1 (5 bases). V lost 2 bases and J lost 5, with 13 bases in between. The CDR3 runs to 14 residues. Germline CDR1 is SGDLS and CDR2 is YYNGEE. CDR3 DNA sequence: TGTGCCAGCAGCGTTGGTCCCCAGGGAACTGAAGCTTTCTTT. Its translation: CASSVGPQGTEAFF.

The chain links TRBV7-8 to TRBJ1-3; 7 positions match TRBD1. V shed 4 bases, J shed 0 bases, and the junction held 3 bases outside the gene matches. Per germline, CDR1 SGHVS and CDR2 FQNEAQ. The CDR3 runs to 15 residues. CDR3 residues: CASSSGQTSGNTIYF. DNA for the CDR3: TGTGCCAGCAGCTCGGGACAGACCTCTGGAAACACCATATATTTT.

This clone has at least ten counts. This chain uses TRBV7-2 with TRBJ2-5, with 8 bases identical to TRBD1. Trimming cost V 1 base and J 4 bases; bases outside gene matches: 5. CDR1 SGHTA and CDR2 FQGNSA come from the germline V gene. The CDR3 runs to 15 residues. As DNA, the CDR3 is TGTGCCAGCAGCTTAGACAGGGGGTTGTCAGAGACCCAGTACTTC. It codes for CASSLDRGLSETQYF.

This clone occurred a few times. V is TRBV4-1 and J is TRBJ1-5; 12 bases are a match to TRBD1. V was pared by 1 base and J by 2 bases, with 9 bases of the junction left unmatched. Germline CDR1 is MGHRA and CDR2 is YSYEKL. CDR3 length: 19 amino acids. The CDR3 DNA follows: TGCGCCAGCAGCCAAGCCGGGACAGGGGGCTTGACGGGCAATCAGCCCCAGCATTTT. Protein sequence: CASSQAGTGGLTGNQPQHF.

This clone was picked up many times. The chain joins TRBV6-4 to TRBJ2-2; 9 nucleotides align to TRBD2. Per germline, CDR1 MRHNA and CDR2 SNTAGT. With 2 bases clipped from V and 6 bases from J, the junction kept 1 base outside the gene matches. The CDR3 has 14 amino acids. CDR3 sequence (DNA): TGTGCCAGCAGTGACGGCGGGGGGGCCGGGGAGCTGTTTTTT. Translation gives CASSDGGGAGELFF.

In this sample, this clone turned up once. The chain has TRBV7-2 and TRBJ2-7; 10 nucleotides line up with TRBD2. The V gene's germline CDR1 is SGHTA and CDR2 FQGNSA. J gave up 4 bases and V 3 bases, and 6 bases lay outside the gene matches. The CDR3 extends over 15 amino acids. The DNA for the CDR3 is TGTGCCAGCAGCTTGTCTAGCGGGAGTAGATACGAGCAGTACTTC. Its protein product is CASSLSSGSRYEQYF.

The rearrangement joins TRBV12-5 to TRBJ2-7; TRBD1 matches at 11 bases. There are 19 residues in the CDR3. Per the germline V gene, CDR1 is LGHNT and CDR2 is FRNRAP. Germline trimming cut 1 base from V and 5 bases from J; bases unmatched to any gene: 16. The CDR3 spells CASGLGSKDRGLVAHEQYF. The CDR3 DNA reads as TGTGCTAGTGGTTTGGGCAGTAAGGACAGGGGGCTAGTTGCCCACGAGCAGTACTTC. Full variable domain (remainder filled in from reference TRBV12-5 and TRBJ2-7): DARVTQTPRHKVTEMGQEVTMRCQPILGHNTVFWYRQTMMQGLELLAYFRNRAPLDDSGMPKDRFSAEMPDATLATLKIQPSEPRDSAVYFCASGLGSKDRGLVAHEQYFGPGTRLTVT.

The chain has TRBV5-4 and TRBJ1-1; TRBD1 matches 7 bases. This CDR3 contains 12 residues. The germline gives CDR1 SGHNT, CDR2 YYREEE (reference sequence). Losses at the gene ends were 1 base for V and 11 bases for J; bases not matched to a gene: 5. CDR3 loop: CASSLRQGQAFF. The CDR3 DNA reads TGTGCCAGCAGCTTGCGACAGGGCCAGGCTTTCTTT.

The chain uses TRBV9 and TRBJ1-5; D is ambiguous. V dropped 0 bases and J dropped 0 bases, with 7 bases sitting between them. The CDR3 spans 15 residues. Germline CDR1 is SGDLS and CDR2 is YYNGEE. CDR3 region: CASSVDGFSNQPQHF. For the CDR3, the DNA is TGTGCCAGCAGCGTAGACGGGTTTAGCAATCAGCCCCAGCATTTT.

The CDR3: CASSPPVAKNIQYF. The CDR3 DNA reads as TGTGCCAGCTCACCTCCGGTGGCCAAAAACATTCAGTACTTC. The chain carries TRBV18 and TRBJ2-4; D uncertain. The CDR3 is made up of 14 amino acids. V dropped 3 bases and J dropped 1 base, with 7 bases sitting between them. The germline CDR1 and CDR2 sequences are KGHSH and LQKENI.

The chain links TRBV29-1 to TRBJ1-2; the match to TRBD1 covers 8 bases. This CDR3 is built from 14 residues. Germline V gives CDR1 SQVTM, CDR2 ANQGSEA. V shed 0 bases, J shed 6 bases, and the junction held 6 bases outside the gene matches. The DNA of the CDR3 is TGCAGCGTTGAAGATGGGACAGGTCATCATGGCTACACCTTC. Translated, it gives CSVEDGTGHHGYTF.